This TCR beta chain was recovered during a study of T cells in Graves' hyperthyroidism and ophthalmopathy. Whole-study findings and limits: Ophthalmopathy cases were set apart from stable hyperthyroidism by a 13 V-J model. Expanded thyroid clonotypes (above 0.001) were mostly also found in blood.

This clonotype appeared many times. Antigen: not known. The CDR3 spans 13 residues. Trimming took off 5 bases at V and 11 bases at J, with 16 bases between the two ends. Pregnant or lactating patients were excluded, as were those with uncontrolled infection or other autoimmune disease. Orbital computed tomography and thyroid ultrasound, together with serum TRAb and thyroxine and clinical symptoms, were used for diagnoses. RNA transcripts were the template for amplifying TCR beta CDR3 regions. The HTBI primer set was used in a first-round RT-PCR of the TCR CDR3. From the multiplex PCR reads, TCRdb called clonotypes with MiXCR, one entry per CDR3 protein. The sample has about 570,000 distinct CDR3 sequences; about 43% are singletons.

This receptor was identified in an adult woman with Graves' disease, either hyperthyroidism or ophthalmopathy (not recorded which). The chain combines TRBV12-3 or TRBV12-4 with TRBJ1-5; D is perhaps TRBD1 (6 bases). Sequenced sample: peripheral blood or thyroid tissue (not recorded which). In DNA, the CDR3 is TGTGCCAGCAGTAAGACAGGTTTTTTGTCCCAGCATTTT. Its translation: CASSKTGFLSQHF.